This T cell receptor beta chain was retrieved from a study of shared clonotypes between healthy human individuals. In this sample, this clone turned up once. Its antigen is not identified. This table comes from immunoSEQ multiplex PCR, and its TCRdb copy is limited to in-frame clones, with some not included. Found here are roughly 2 million clones, about 95% of them singletons; the top ten hold more than 0.1%. In the CD4+ fraction, cells were divided into CD45RA+ naive and CD45RA-negative memory subsets. Study findings and constraints: Compared with clonotypes that all four donors shared, non-shared clonotypes had lower generation probabilities.

Specimen: naive CD4+ T cells sorted from blood. The subset denotes: CD45RA+ positively selected. This clonotype was sampled from a young man in good health.

In nucleotides, the CDR3 is TGTGCCTGGAGTGGGGGGGCGTGGAACGAGCAGTACTTC. Its translation: CAWSGGAWNEQYF. The genes are TRBV30 and TRBJ2-7, with D perhaps matching TRBD1 or TRBD2 (6 bases each). The CDR3 has 13 amino acids. CDR1 and CDR2 (germline): GTSNPN, SVGIG (reference sequence). V lost 1 base to trimming and J lost 5 bases, with 12 bases between them.